The source of this T cell receptor beta chain is a study of regulatory T cells in long-lasting Graves disease. Regarding the study as a whole: Favored gene segments in persistent disease were TRBV28, TRBJ1-2 and TRBJ2-5. Between persistent patients, 2,500 to 3,500 public clonotypes were shared, exceeding the approximately 870 shared between new patients.

Sample time point: persistent/refractory GD, antithyroid drugs over 5 years with positive TRAb. Preparation of the TCR library used RNA extracted from PBMCs. This clonotype was found many times. Its antigen is as yet unknown. Germline CDR1 SGHAT, CDR2 FQDESV (reference sequence). Trimming cost V 6 bases and J 7 bases, with 15 bases left between them. The CDR3 is made up of 13 amino acids. According to the study, TCR beta libraries were built with iRepertoire HTBI primers and CDR3-region Arm-PCR. TCRdb passed the multiplex PCR reads through MiXCR, listing each CDR3 protein once. Of about half a million distinct CDR3 sequences listed, 20% to 25% are singletons.

Sequencing used peripheral blood mononuclear cells (PBMCs), obtained when the disease was refractory, from a patient treated with antithyroid drugs. This chain uses TRBV11-1 with TRBJ1-1; D gene uncertain. The clonotype comes from a female donor with Graves disease. The CDR3 nucleotides are TGTGCCAGCAGTAGCTTCGGGTCGGATGAAGCTTTCTTT. Translated, it gives CASSSFGSDEAFF. The entire variable domain, with the rest obtained from reference TRBV11-1 and TRBJ1-1, is as follows: EAEVAQSPRYKITEKSQAVAFWCDPISGHATLYWYRQILGQGPELLVQFQDESVVDDSQLPKDRFSAERLKGVDSTLKIQPAELGDSAMYLCASSSFGSDEAFFGQGTRLTVV.